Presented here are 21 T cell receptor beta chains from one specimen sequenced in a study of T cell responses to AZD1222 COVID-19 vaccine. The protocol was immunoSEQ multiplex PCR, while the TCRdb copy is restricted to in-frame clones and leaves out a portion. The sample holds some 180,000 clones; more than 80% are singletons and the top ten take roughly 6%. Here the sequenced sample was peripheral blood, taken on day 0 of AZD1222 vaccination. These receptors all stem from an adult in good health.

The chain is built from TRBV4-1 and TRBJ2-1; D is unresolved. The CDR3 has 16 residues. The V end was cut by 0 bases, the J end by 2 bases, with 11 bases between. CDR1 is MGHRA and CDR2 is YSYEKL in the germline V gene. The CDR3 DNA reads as TGCGCCAGCAGCCAAGAGGTAAGGGTCCCCTACAATGAGCAGTTCTTC. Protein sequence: CASSQEVRVPYNEQFF.

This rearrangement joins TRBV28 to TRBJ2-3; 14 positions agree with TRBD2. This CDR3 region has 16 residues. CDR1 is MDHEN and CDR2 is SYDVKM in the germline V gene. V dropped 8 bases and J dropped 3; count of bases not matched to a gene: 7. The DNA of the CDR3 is TGTGCCAGCGGGACTAGCGGGGGCCCCTTGACAGATACGCAGTATTTT. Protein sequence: CASGTSGGPLTDTQYF.

The DNA for the CDR3 is TGTGCCAGCAGTTCCCCACTCGCGGGGTATGGCTACACCTTC. Translating it yields CASSSPLAGYGYTF. V and J are TRBV6-5 and TRBJ1-2; D call uncertain. The CDR3 consists of 14 residues. With 4 bases removed from V and 5 bases from J, the gap between germline ends came to 14 bases. CDR1 and CDR2 from the germline V gene are MNHEY and SVGAGI.

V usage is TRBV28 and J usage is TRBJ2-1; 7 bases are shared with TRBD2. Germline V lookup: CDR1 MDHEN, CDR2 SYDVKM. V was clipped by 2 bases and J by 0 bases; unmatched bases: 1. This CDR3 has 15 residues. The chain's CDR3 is CASSLGGGSYNEQFF. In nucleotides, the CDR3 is TGTGCCAGCAGTTTAGGGGGGGGCTCCTACAATGAGCAGTTCTTC.

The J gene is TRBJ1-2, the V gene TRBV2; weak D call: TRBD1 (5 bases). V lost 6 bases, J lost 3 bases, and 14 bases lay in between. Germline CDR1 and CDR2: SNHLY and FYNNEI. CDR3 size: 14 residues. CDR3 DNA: TGTGCCAGCAGGGGGCAGGCGTCCGACTATGGCTACACCTTC. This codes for CASRGQASDYGYTF.

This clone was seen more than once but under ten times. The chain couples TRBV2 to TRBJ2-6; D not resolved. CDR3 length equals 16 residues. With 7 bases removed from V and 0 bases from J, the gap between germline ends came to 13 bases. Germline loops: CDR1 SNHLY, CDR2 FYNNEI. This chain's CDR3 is CASNSGWLSGANVLTF. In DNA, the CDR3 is TGTGCCAGCAACTCGGGCTGGCTCTCTGGGGCCAACGTCCTGACTTTC.

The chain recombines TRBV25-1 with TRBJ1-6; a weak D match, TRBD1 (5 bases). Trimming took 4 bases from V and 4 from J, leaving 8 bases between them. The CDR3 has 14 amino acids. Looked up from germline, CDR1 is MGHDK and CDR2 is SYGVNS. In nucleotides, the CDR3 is TGTGCCAGCAGTGTAGACAGTTATAATTCACCCCTCCACTTT. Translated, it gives CASSVDSYNSPLHF.

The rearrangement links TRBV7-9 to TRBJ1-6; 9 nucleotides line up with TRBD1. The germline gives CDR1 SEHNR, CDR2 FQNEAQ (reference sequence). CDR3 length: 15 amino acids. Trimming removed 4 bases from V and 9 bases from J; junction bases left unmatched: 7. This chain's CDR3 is CASSSITGGGSPLHF. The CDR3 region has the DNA TGTGCCAGCAGCTCCATTACAGGGGGCGGTTCACCCCTCCACTTT.

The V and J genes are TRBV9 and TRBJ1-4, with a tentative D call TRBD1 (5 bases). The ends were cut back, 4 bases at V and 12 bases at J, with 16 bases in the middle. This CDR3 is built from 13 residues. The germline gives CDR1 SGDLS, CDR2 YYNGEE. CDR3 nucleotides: TGTGCCAGCAGCCCGGGGCTGCCAAATGAACTGTTTTTT. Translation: CASSPGLPNELFF.

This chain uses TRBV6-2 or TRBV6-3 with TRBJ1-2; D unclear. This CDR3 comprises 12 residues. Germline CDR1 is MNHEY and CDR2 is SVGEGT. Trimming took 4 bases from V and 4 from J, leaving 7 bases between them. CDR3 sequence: CASSSTAYGYTF. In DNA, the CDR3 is TGTGCCAGCAGTTCAACAGCCTATGGCTACACCTTC.

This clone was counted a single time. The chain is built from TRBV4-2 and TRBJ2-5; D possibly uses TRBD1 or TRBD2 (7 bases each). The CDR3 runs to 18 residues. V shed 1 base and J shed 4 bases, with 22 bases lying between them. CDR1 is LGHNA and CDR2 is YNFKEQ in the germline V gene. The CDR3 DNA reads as TGTGCCAGCAGCCAAGCGGGGGACAGACGACTAGCACGAGAGACCCAGTACTTC. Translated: CASSQAGDRRLARETQYF.

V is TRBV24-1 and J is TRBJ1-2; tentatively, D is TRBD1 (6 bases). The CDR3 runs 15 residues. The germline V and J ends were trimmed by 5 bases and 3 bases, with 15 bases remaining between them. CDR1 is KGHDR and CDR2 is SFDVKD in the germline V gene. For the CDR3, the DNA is TGTGCCACCAGTGCCACAGGGAGAGGAGACTATGGCTACACCTTC. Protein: CATSATGRGDYGYTF.

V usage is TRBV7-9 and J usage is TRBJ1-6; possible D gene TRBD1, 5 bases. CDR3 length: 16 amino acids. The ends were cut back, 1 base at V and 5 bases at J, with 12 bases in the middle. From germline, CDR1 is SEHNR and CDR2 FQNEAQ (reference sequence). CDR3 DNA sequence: TGTGCCAGCAGCTTAGGGGCCGGGGCTAATAATTCACCCCTCCACTTT. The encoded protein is CASSLGAGANNSPLHF.

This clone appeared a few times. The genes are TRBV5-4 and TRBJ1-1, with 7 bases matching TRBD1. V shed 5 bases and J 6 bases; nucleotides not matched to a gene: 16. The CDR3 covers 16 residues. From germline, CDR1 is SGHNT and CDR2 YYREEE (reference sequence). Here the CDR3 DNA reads TGTGCCAGCAGGAACCAGGGTGGGGGACAGAGCGCTGAAGCTTTCTTT. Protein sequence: CASRNQGGGQSAEAFF.

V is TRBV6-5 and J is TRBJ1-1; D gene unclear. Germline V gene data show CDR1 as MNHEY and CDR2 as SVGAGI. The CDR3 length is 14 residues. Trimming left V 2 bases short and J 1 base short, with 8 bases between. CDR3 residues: CASSYRAANTEAFF. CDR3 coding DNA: TGTGCCAGCAGTTACAGGGCCGCGAACACTGAAGCTTTCTTT.

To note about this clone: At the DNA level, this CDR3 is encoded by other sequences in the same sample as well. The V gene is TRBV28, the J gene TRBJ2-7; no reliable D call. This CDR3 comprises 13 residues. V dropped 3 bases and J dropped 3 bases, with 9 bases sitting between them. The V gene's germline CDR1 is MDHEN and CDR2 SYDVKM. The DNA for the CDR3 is TGTGCCAGCAGTTTCGGGCAGGACTACGAGCAGTACTTC. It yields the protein CASSFGQDYEQYF.

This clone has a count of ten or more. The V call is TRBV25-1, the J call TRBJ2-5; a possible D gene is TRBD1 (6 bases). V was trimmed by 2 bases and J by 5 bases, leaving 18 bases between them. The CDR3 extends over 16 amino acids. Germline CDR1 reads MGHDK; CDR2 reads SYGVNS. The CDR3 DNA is TGTGCCAGCAGTGAAAATAATAGGGGGTCGGGGGAGACCCAGTACTTC. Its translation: CASSENNRGSGETQYF.

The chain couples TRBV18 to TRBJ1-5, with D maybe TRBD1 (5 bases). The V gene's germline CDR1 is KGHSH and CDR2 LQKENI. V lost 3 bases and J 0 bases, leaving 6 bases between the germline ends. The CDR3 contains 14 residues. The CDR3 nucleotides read TGTGCCAGCTCACCGGGGGGTAGCAATCAGCCCCAGCATTTT. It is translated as CASSPGGSNQPQHF.

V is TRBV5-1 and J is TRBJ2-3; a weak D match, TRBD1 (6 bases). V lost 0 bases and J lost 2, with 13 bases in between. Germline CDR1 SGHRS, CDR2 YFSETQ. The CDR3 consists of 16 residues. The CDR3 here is CASSLELTGPTDTQYF. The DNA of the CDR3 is TGCGCCAGCAGCTTGGAACTGACAGGACCCACAGATACGCAGTATTTT.

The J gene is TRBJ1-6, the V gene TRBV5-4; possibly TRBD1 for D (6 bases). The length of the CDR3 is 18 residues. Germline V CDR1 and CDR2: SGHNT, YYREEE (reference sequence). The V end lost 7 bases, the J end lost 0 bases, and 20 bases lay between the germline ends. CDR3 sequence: CASAQGGRLSSYNSPLHF. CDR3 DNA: TGTGCCAGCGCACAAGGGGGGCGCCTCAGCTCCTATAATTCACCCCTCCACTTT.

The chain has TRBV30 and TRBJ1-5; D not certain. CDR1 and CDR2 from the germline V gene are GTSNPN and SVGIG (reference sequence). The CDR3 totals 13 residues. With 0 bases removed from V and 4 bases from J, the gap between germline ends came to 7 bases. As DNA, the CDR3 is TGTGCCTGGAGTGTACAATGGAATCAGCCCCAGCATTTT. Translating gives CAWSVQWNQPQHF.